Each of the 32 T cell receptor beta chains below was sequenced from the same sample in a study of siplizumab effects on memory and regulatory T cells. The authors cocultured the mixed lymphocyte reaction cells at 37 degrees C for about six days. Data came from immunoSEQ multiplex PCR; TCRdb stores just in-frame clones and leaves some out. Here the sample spans about 10,000 clones, under 55% being singletons. For these receptors, no antigen is known. Sequencing was done on a sample of CFSE-low (dividing) CD8+ T cells sorted from an allogeneic mixed lymphocyte reaction. These receptors originate from a human donor in good health; the cells came from an allogeneic mixed lymphocyte reaction.

By proportion, this clone is medium-sized. This chain joins TRBV7-9 and TRBJ2-7, with D unclear. V gave up 7 bases and J gave up 5 bases, with 12 bases separating them. Germline CDR1 is SEHNR and CDR2 is FQNEAQ (reference sequence). This CDR3 comprises 12 residues. The CDR3 region has the DNA TGTGCCAGCACACTAAGGGCGGACGAGCAGTACTTC. Its translation: CASTLRADEQYF.

The V call is TRBV4-3, the J call TRBJ2-7; TRBD1 matches at 9 bases. Germline lookup yields CDR1 LGHNA and CDR2 YSLEER. CDR3 size: 15 residues. V dropped 4 bases and J dropped 6; count of bases not matched to a gene: 10. CDR3 amino acids: CASSPEDRGSLEQYF. CDR3 in DNA: TGCGCCAGCAGCCCAGAGGACAGGGGATCCCTCGAGCAGTACTTC.

V is TRBV5-1 and J is TRBJ2-5; 10 bases fit TRBD2. Germline V gene data show CDR1 as SGHRS and CDR2 as YFSETQ. The CDR3 is 16 amino acids. J lost 4 bases, V lost 4 bases, and 10 bases had no gene match. CDR3 coding DNA: TGCGCCAGCAGCGACCCGGCTAGCGGGAGCCGAGAGACCCAGTACTTC. It specifies CASSDPASGSRETQYF.

The V and J genes are TRBV13 and TRBJ1-4, with D unresolved. Germline V gene data show CDR1 as PRHDT and CDR2 as FYEKMQ (reference sequence). This CDR3 region has 13 residues. Trimming stripped 1 base from V and 8 bases from J, with 8 bases between. CDR3 coding DNA: TGTGCCAGCAGCTTAGAGTCAGGAGAAAAACTGTTTTTT. Protein: CASSLESGEKLFF.

The V and J genes are TRBV7-9 and TRBJ2-1; 11 nucleotides agree with TRBD2. The CDR3 is made up of 16 amino acids. The germline CDR1 and CDR2 sequences are SEHNR and FQNEAQ (reference sequence). The trim removed 4 bases at V and 7 bases at J, leaving 9 bases unmatched. The CDR3 DNA reads TGTGCCAGCAGCTACCTTAGCGGGGGGGAACGAAATGAGCAGTTCTTC. Translating gives CASSYLSGGERNEQFF.

J is TRBJ2-5 and V is TRBV11-2, with TRBD2 identical over 13 bases. The germline V gene encodes CDR1 SGHAT and CDR2 FQNNGV. V trimming: 3 bases; J trimming: 5 bases; junction bases outside the gene matches: 6. The CDR3 loop spans 16 amino acids. CDR3 in DNA: TGTGCCAGCAGCTTTGTTACTAGCGGGGGGGTGGAGACCCAGTACTTC. It is translated as CASSFVTSGGVETQYF.

The chain couples TRBV7-3 to TRBJ1-2, with 8 bases that match TRBD1. From germline, CDR1 is SGHTA and CDR2 FQGTGA. V shed 8 bases, J shed 8 bases, and the junction held 4 bases outside the gene matches. This CDR3 comprises 11 residues. DNA of the CDR3: TGTGCCAGCGTTAGGGACAGGGGCTACACCTTC. Its protein product is CASVRDRGYTF. Filled out from reference TRBV7-3 and TRBJ1-2, the complete variable domain reads GAGVSQTPSNKVTEKGKYVELRCDPISGHTALYWYRQSLGQGPEFLIYFQGTGAADDSGLPNDRFFAVRPEGSVSTLKIQRTERGDSAVYLCASVRDRGYTFGSGTRLTVV.

The CDR3 reads CASSLGLEAFF. CDR3 in DNA: TGTGCCAGCTCGCTGGGGCTCGAAGCTTTCTTT. The rearrangement links TRBV25-1 to TRBJ1-1; D is perhaps TRBD1 (5 bases). Trimming took 8 bases from V and 8 from J, leaving 12 bases between them. The germline gives CDR1 MGHDK, CDR2 SYGVNS. This CDR3 spans 11 amino acids.

This clone is deemed medium-sized (0.01 to 0.1%). V usage is TRBV15 and J usage is TRBJ1-2, with a tentative D call TRBD1 (5 bases). The germline V gene has CDR1 LNHNV and CDR2 YYDKDF (reference sequence). This CDR3 has 16 amino acids. V gave up 0 bases and J gave up 0 bases, with 11 bases separating them. The CDR3 sequence: CATSRDPGNPNYGYTF. CDR3 DNA: TGTGCCACCAGCAGAGATCCAGGGAACCCTAACTATGGCTACACCTTC.

In this sample, this clone is medium-sized (0.01 to 0.1%). The sample contains more than one DNA sequence encoding this CDR3. The chain recombines TRBV9 with TRBJ1-1; D gene unclear. V lost 0 bases and J lost 5, with 5 bases in between. The CDR3 is 12 amino acids. Germline V gene sequence: CDR1 SGDLS, CDR2 YYNGEE. As DNA, the CDR3 is TGTGCCAGCAGCGTAGAAGGTACTGAAGCTTTCTTT. Its protein is CASSVEGTEAFF.

The chain uses TRBV6-5 and TRBJ1-2; weak D call: TRBD1 (5 bases). The CDR3 has 13 residues. V was cut by 5 bases and J by 5 bases, with 12 bases left in between. Germline V gene lookup returns CDR1 MNHEY and CDR2 SVGAGI. In nucleotides, the CDR3 is TGTGCCAGCAGTCCCGCGGGGGGTTATGGCTACACCTTC. Translated: CASSPAGGYGYTF.

This chain joins TRBV7-2 and TRBJ2-1; D may be TRBD1 or TRBD2 (5 bases each). This CDR3 comprises 13 residues. Germline CDR1 is SGHTA and CDR2 is FQGNSA. CDR3 sequence (DNA): TGTTCAACCGGGGCTAGCTCCTACAATGAGCAGTTCTTC. Translating it yields CSTGASSYNEQFF.

The chain recombines TRBV6-4 with TRBJ2-3, with D possibly being TRBD2 (7 bases). The germline CDR1 and CDR2 sequences are MRHNA and SNTAGT. The CDR3 loop spans 14 amino acids. Trimming left V 0 bases short and J 6 bases short, with 10 bases between. The CDR3: CASSDSGGPDTQYF. In nucleotides, the CDR3 is TGTGCCAGCAGTGACTCGGGGGGGCCGGATACGCAGTATTTT.

This clone has only a few counts. The chain uses TRBV7-6 and TRBJ1-1; the D is unclear. CDR1 and CDR2 (germline): SGHVS, FNYEAQ. V was clipped by 8 bases and J by 1 base, with 5 bases between them. This CDR3 spans 11 amino acids. CDR3 loop: CASGENTEAFF. The CDR3 coding sequence is TGTGCCAGCGGCGAGAACACTGAAGCTTTCTTT. Complete variable domain (other parts from reference TRBV7-6 and TRBJ1-1): GAGVSQSPRYKVTKRGQDVALRCDPISGHVSLYWYRQALGQGPEFLTYFNYEAQQDKSGLPNDRFSAERPEGSISTLTIQRTEQRDSAMYRCASGENTEAFFGQGTRLTVV.

Judged by abundance, this clone is medium-sized. V usage is TRBV9 and J usage is TRBJ2-7; D uncertain. CDR1 SGDLS and CDR2 YYNGEE come from the germline V gene. The V end was cut by 0 bases, the J end by 0 bases, with 16 bases between. This CDR3 contains 17 residues. This chain's CDR3 is CASSVASAEPDSYEQYF. CDR3 sequence (DNA): TGTGCCAGCAGCGTAGCATCTGCGGAACCCGACTCCTACGAGCAGTACTTC.

This clone turned up a few times. J is TRBJ2-3 and V is TRBV9; 7 nucleotides line up with TRBD1. Trimming took 4 bases from V and 6 from J; bases not matched to a gene: 2. This CDR3 spans 12 amino acids. Germline loops: CDR1 SGDLS, CDR2 YYNGEE. The CDR3 region is CASSTTGDTQYF. As DNA, the CDR3 is TGTGCCAGCAGCACGACAGGGGATACGCAGTATTTT.

This clone was picked up a small number of times. V usage is TRBV4-3 and J usage is TRBJ1-1, with D perhaps TRBD1 (5 bases). Germline lookup yields CDR1 LGHNA and CDR2 YSLEER. The CDR3 has 14 amino acids. The ends were cut back, 0 bases at V and 5 bases at J, with 10 bases in the middle. CDR3 DNA: TGCGCCAGCAGCCAAGAGGCAGGGAGGACTGAAGCTTTCTTT. As protein: CASSQEAGRTEAFF.

In its sample, this clone is medium-sized. The V and J genes are TRBV7-3 and TRBJ2-1, with 11 nucleotides matching TRBD2. With 6 bases clipped from V and 7 bases from J, the junction kept 8 bases outside the gene matches. CDR1 SGHTA and CDR2 FQGTGA come from the germline V gene. The CDR3 has 15 residues. DNA of the CDR3: TGTGCCAGCAGTTTACTAGCGGGGGCTGTGAATGAGCAGTTCTTC. This gives the protein CASSLLAGAVNEQFF.

The rearrangement uses TRBV6-6 and TRBJ1-4; D not resolved. Trimming stripped 0 bases from V and 6 bases from J, with 11 bases between. This CDR3 region has 15 residues. Germline values: CDR1 MNHNY, CDR2 SVGAGI (reference sequence). The CDR3 sequence: CASSYSEGTDEKLFF. CDR3 nucleotides: TGTGCCAGCAGTTACTCGGAGGGTACGGATGAAAAACTGTTTTTT.

The V and J genes are TRBV4-1 and TRBJ2-7, with 7 nucleotides matching TRBD2. This CDR3 is built from 16 residues. Losses at the gene ends were 4 bases for V and 0 bases for J; bases not matched to a gene: 9. From germline, CDR1 is MGHRA and CDR2 YSYEKL. CDR3 nucleotides: TGCGCCAGCAGCCGGGGAGGGGTAGTTCCCTCCTACGAGCAGTACTTC. Protein sequence: CASSRGGVVPSYEQYF.

This clone is categorized as medium-sized. J is TRBJ1-4 and V is TRBV13; perhaps TRBD1 as D (6 bases). This CDR3 has 14 amino acids. CDR1 and CDR2 (germline): PRHDT, FYEKMQ (reference sequence). The V end lost 2 bases, the J end lost 5 bases, and 9 bases lay between the germline ends. CDR3 in amino acids: CASSLRQVNEKLFF. The CDR3 region has the DNA TGTGCCAGCAGCTTACGACAGGTGAATGAAAAACTGTTTTTT.

This clone is labeled medium-sized. The chain links TRBV13 to TRBJ2-5; D gene ambiguous. Germline CDR1 and CDR2: PRHDT and FYEKMQ (reference sequence). V was cut by 3 bases and J by 2 bases, with 10 bases left in between. The CDR3 is made up of 14 amino acids. CDR3 sequence: CASSFRQPQETQYF. CDR3 nucleotides: TGTGCCAGCAGCTTTAGACAACCACAAGAGACCCAGTACTTC.

Only a few counts were recorded for this clone. The genes are TRBV27 and TRBJ2-1; 8 bases agree with TRBD1. Losses at the gene ends were 5 bases for V and 5 bases for J; bases not matched to a gene: 17. Germline V gene data show CDR1 as MNHEY and CDR2 as SMNVEV (reference sequence). This CDR3 is 18 amino acids long. The CDR3 coding sequence is TGTGCCAGCAGTCCATTCCCACCCGGACAGGGTTGGAACAATGAGCAGTTCTTC. This codes for CASSPFPPGQGWNNEQFF.

The chain recombines TRBV9 with TRBJ1-2; D call uncertain. V was shortened by 0 bases and J by 8 bases, with 17 bases between the two germline ends. Germline V gene lookup returns CDR1 SGDLS and CDR2 YYNGEE. This CDR3 is 15 amino acids long. CDR3 bases: TGTGCCAGCAGCGTAGACCCGCCGACCCAGGAGGGCTACACCTTC. It translates to CASSVDPPTQEGYTF.

This chain joins TRBV7-4 and TRBJ2-7; 10 bases match TRBD2. The CDR3 contains 13 residues. Unmatched junction bases numbered 4, after V lost 7 bases and J lost 4 bases. Germline values: CDR1 SGHVT, CDR2 SQSDAQ. The CDR3: CASTVAGGYEQYF. In DNA, the CDR3 is TGTGCCAGCACCGTAGCGGGGGGATACGAGCAGTACTTC.

The V gene is TRBV7-3, the J gene TRBJ2-3; 10 bases align to TRBD2. Looked up from germline, CDR1 is SGHTA and CDR2 is FQGTGA. The J segment lost 3 bases and the V segment lost 2 bases, leaving 8 bases of the junction unmatched. There are 17 residues in the CDR3. CDR3 DNA sequence: TGTGCCAGCAGCTTAGCGTTTCTAGCGGGGGTTACAGATACGCAGTATTTT. Translating gives CASSLAFLAGVTDTQYF.

This clone was counted once. This chain uses TRBV30 with TRBJ1-3; maybe TRBD1 (6 bases). From germline, CDR1 is GTSNPN and CDR2 SVGIG (reference sequence). This CDR3 contains 15 residues. V was shortened by 0 bases and J by 2 bases, with 11 bases between the two germline ends. DNA of the CDR3: TGTGCCTGGAGTGTAGGGGCAGGGGCTGGAAACACCATATATTTT. Amino acid sequence: CAWSVGAGAGNTIYF.

The chain carries TRBV13 and TRBJ2-7; 7 nucleotides agree with TRBD1. This CDR3 contains 13 residues. V gave up 6 bases and J gave up 3 bases; unmatched junction bases: 5. Germline V gene lookup returns CDR1 PRHDT and CDR2 FYEKMQ (reference sequence). The CDR3 spells CASSIGTDYEQYF. CDR3 sequence (DNA): TGTGCCAGCAGTATCGGGACAGACTACGAGCAGTACTTC.

By sample fraction, this clone is medium-sized. The chain joins TRBV9 to TRBJ2-3; no definite D call. From germline, CDR1 is SGDLS and CDR2 YYNGEE. The V end lost 1 base, the J end lost 6 bases, and 6 bases lay between the germline ends. The CDR3 extends over 12 amino acids. The CDR3 loop is CASSVTPDTQYF. CDR3 DNA: TGTGCCAGCAGCGTAACCCCCGATACGCAGTATTTT.

Sample share makes this clone medium-sized. This chain connects TRBV4-3 to TRBJ1-1, with D unresolved. This CDR3 comprises 14 residues. Germline V gene sequence: CDR1 LGHNA, CDR2 YSLEER. V lost 0 bases to trimming and J lost 4 bases, with 9 bases between them. The CDR3 bases are TGCGCCAGCAGCCAAGATTCGAGGGTCACTGAAGCTTTCTTT. Translating gives CASSQDSRVTEAFF.

By share of the sample, this clone is medium-sized (0.01 to 0.1%). V usage is TRBV11-2 and J usage is TRBJ2-7; weak D call: TRBD2 (5 bases). Between the trimmed V and J ends, which lost 1 base and 10 bases, there was a span of 17 bases. The CDR3 sequence is 14 residues long. Germline assignment: CDR1 SGHAT and CDR2 FQNNGV. CDR3 residues: CASSLGAGIGDQYF. The CDR3 DNA sequence: TGTGCCAGCAGCTTAGGGGCCGGGATTGGGGATCAGTACTTC.

This clone is medium-sized by share. CDR3 in amino acids: CASSGGNTIYF. DNA for the CDR3: TGTGCCAGCAGCGGTGGAAACACCATATATTTT. The V gene is TRBV13, the J gene TRBJ1-3, with no clear D. Deletions cut 5 bases from V and 3 bases from J, with 2 bases between. Germline CDR1 PRHDT, CDR2 FYEKMQ (reference sequence). This CDR3 is built from 11 residues.